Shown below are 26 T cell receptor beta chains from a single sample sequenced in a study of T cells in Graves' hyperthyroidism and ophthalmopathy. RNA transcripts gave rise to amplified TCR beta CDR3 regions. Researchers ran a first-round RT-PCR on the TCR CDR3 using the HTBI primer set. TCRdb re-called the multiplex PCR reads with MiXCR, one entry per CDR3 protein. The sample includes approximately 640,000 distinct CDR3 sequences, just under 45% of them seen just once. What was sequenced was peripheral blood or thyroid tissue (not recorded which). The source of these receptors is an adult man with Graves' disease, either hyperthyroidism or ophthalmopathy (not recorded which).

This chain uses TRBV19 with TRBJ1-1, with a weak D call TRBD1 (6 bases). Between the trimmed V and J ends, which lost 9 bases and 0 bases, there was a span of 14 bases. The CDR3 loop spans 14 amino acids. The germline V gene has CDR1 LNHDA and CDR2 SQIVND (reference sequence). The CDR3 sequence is CASKETGVNTEAFF. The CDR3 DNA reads TGTGCCAGCAAAGAGACAGGAGTGAACACTGAAGCTTTCTTT.

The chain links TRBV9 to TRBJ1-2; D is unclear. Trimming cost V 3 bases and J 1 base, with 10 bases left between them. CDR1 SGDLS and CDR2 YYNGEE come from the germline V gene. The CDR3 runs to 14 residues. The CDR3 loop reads CASSDAGINYGYTF. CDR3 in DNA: TGTGCCAGCAGCGACGCCGGTATTAACTATGGCTACACCTTC.

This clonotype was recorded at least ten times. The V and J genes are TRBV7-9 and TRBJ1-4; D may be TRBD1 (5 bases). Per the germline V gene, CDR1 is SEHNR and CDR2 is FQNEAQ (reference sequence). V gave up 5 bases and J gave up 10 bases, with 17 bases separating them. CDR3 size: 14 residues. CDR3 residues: CASSEVGRDGKLFF. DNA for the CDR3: TGTGCCAGCAGCGAGGTCGGCAGGGATGGAAAACTGTTTTTT.

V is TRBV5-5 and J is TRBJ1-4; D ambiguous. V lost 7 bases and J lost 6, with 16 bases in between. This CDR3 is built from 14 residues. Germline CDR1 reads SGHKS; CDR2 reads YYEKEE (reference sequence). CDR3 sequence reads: CASGETQAYEKLFF. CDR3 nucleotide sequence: TGTGCCAGCGGGGAGACCCAAGCGTATGAAAAACTGTTTTTT. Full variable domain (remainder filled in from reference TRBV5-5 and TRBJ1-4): DAGVTQSPTHLIKTRGQQVTLRCSPISGHKSVSWYQQVLGQGPQFIFQYYEKEERGRGNFPDRFSARQFPNYSSELNVNALLLGDSALYLCASGETQAYEKLFFGSGTQLSVL.

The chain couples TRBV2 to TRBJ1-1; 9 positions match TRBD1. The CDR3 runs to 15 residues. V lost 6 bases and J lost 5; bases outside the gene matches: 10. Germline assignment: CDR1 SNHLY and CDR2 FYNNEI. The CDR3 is CASSQAGTGWTEAFF. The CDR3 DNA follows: TGTGCCAGCAGCCAAGCCGGGACAGGGTGGACTGAAGCTTTCTTT. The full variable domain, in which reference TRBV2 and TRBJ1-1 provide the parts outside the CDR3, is EPEVTQTPSHQVTQMGQEVILRCVPISNHLYFYWYRQILGQKVEFLVSFYNNEISEKSEIFDDQFSVERPDGSNFTLKIRSTKLEDSAMYFCASSQAGTGWTEAFFGQGTRLTVV.

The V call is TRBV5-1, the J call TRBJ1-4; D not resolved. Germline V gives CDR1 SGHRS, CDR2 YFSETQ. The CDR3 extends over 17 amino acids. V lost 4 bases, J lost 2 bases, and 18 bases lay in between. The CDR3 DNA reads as TGCGCCAGCAGCCACGTGCGCTCGGGAAGCACTAATGAAAAACTGTTTTTT. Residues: CASSHVRSGSTNEKLFF.

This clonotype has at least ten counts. In DNA form, the CDR3 reads TGCGCCAGCAGCTTGGACAGGGAACCTTACGAGCAGTACTTC. It translates to CASSLDREPYEQYF. The rearrangement links TRBV5-1 to TRBJ2-7, with D perhaps TRBD1 (6 bases). The CDR3 covers 14 residues. The germline gives CDR1 SGHRS, CDR2 YFSETQ. V was pared by 0 bases and J by 4 bases, with 11 bases between.

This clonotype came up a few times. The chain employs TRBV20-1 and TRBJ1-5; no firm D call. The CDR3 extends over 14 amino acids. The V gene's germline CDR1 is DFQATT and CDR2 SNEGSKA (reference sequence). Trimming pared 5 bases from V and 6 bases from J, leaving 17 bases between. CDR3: CSAPTAAGVQPQHF. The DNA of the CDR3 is TGCAGTGCTCCTACAGCCGCCGGGGTTCAGCCCCAGCATTTT.

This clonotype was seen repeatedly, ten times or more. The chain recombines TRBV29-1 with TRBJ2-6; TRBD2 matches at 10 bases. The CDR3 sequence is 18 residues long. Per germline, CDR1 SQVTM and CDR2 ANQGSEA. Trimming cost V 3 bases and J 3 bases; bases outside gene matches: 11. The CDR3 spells CSVEGLAGASFGANVLTF. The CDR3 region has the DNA TGCAGCGTTGAGGGCCTAGCGGGGGCCTCGTTTGGGGCCAACGTCCTGACTTTC. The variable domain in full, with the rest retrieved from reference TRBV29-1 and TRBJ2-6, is SAVISQKPSRDICQRGTSLTIQCQVDSQVTMMFWYRQQPGQSLTLIATANQGSEATYESGFVIDKFPISRPNLTFSTLTVSNMSPEDSSIYLCSVEGLAGASFGANVLTFGAGSRLTVL.

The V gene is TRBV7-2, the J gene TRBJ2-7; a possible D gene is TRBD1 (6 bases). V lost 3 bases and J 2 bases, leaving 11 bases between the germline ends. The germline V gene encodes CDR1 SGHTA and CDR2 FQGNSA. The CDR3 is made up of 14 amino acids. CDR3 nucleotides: TGTGCCAGCAGCTTCAGGGGCCCAACCTACGAGCAGTACTTC. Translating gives CASSFRGPTYEQYF.

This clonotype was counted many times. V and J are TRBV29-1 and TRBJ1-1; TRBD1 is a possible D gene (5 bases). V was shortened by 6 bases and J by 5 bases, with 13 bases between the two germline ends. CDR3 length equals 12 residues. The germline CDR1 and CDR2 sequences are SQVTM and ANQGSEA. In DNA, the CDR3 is TGCAGCGTCTACATGGGGGGGACTGAAGCTTTCTTT. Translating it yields CSVYMGGTEAFF.

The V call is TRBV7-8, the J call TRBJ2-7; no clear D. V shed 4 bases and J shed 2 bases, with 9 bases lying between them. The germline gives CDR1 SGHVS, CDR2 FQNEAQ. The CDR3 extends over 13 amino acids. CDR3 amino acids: CASSSLGTYEQYF. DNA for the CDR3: TGTGCCAGCAGCTCGCTGGGCACCTACGAGCAGTACTTC.

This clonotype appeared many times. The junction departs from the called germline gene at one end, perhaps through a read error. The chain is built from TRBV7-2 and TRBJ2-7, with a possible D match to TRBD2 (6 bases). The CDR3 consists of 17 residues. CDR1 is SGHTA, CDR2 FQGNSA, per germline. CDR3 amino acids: CASSLAGLGGNVYEQYF. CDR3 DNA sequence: TGTGCCAGCAGCCTAGCTGGGTTGGGGGGAAATGTCTACGAGCAGTACTTC. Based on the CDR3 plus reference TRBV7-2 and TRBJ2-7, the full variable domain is GAGVSQSPSNKVTEKGKDVELRCDPISGHTALYWYRQSLGQGLEFLIYFQGNSAPDKSGLPSDRFSAERTGGSVSTLTIQRTQQEDSAVYLCASSLAGLGGNVYEQYFGPGTRLTVT.

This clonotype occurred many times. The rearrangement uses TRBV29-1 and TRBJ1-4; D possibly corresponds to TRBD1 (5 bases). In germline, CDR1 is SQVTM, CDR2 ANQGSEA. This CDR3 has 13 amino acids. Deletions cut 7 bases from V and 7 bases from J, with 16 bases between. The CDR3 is CSARVGLGEKLFF. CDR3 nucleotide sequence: TGCAGCGCGCGGGTGGGACTGGGTGAAAAACTGTTTTTT.

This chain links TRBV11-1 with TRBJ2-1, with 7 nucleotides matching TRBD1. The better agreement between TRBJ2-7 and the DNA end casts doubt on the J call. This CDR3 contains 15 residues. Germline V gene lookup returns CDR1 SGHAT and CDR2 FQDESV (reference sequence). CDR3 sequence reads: CASSPWTGAYNEQYF. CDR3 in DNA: TGTGCCAGCAGTCCCTGGACAGGAGCCTACAATGAGCAGTACTTC.

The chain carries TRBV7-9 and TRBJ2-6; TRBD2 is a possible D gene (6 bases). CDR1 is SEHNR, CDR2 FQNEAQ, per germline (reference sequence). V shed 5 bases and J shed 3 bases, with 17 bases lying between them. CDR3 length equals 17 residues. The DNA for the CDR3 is TGTGCCAGCAGCCAAGTTACACCGGGGGTTGGGGCCAACGTCCTGACTTTC. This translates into CASSQVTPGVGANVLTF.

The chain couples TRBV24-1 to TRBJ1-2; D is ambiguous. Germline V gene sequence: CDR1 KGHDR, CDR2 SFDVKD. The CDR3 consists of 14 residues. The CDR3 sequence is CARRESLRDYGYTF. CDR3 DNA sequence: TGTGCTAGACGTGAATCCCTACGAGACTATGGCTACACCTTC.

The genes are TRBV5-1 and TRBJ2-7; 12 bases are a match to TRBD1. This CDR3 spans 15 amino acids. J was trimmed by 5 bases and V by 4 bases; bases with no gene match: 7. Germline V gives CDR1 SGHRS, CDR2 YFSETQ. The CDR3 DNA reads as TGCGCCAGCAGCCTGGACGGGACAGGGGGCAACGAGCAGTACTTC. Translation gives CASSLDGTGGNEQYF. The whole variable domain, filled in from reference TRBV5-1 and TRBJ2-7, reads KAGVTQTPRYLIKTRGQQVTLSCSPISGHRSVSWYQQTPGQGLQFLFEYFSETQRNKGNFPGRFSGRQFSNSRSEMNVSTLELGDSALYLCASSLDGTGGNEQYFGPGTRLTVT.

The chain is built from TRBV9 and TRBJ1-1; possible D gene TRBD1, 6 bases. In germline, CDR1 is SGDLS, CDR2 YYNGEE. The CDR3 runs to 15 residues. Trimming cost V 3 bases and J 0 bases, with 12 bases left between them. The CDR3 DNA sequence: TGTGCCAGCAGCGCTCGAGGACAGATGAACACTGAAGCTTTCTTT. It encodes CASSARGQMNTEAFF.

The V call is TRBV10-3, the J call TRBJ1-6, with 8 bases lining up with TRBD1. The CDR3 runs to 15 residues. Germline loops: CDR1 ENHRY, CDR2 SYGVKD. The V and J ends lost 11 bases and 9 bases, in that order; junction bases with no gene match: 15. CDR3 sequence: CAAGTGLLKGSPLHF. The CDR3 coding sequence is TGTGCCGCCGGGACAGGCCTCCTCAAAGGTTCACCCCTCCACTTT.

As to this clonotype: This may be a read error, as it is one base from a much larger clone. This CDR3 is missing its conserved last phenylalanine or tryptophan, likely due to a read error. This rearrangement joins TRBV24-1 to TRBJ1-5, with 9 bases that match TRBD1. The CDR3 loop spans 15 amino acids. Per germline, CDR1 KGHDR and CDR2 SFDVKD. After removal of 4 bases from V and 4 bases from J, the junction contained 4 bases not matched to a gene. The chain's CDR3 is CATSDTGQGNQPQHL. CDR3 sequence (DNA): TGTGCCACCAGTGACACCGGACAGGGGAATCAGCCCCAGCATCTT.

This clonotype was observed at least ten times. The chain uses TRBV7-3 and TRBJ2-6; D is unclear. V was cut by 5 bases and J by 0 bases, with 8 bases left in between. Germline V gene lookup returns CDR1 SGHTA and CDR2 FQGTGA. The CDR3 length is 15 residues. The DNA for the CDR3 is TGTGCCAGCAGCCCGCACAACTCTGGGGCCAACGTCCTGACTTTC. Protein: CASSPHNSGANVLTF.

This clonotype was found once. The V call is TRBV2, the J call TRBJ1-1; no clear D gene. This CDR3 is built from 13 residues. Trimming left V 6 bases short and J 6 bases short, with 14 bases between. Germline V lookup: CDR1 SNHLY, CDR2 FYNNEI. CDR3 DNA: TGTGCCAGCAGAGGCAGGCTTCTCGCTGAAGCTTTCTTT. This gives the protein CASRGRLLAEAFF.

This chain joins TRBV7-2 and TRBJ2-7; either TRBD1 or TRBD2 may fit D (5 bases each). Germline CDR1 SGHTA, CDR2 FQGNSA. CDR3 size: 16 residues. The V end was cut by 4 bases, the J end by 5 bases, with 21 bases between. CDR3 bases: TGTGCCAGCAGCTCCTTTCAGGGACGGGGCACTGACGAGCAGTACTTC. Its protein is CASSSFQGRGTDEQYF.

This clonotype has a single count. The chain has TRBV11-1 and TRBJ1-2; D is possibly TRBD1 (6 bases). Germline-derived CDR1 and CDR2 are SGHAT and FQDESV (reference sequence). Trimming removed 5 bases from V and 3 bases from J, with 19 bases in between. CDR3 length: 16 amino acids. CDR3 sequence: CASSLPSGGADYGYTF. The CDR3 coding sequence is TGTGCCAGCAGCCTCCCGAGTGGGGGGGCCGACTATGGCTACACCTTC.

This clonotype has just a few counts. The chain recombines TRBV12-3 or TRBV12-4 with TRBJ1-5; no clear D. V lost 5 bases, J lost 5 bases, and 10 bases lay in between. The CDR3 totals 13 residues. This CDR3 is CASSTHGDQPQHF. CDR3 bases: TGTGCCAGCAGTACGCACGGAGATCAGCCCCAGCATTTT.